This TCR beta chain is drawn from a study of blood T cell repertoires in COVID-19. Participant age was roughly 18 to 95 years, and participants resided in 25 or so US areas. Resolution of symptoms, clearance, or two negative PCRs was present in recovered Cohort 3 donors. In the authors' methods: Amplification of reference gene primers was used by the study to estimate nucleated cell counts. Produced via immunoSEQ multiplex PCR; TCRdb's table is partial and in-frame only. V, J and clone size derive from that table, while D and trimming were established from the DNA sequence. Seen here are fewer than 350,000 clones, around nine tenths observed once, and the top ten hold 1.7%. Germline loops: CDR1 MNHEY, CDR2 SMNVEV (reference sequence). V was pared by 4 bases and J by 4 bases, with 10 bases between. The CDR3 is 13 amino acids.

The receptor's source is a woman aged 40 to 50 who had recovered from COVID-19. Source material: PBMCs or T cells enriched from blood (not recorded which). This chain connects TRBV27 to TRBJ1-2, with unresolved D. The CDR3 bases are TGTGCCAGCAGTTGGTCAAGGAGCTATGGCTACACCTTC. Its translation: CASSWSRSYGYTF.